Given below is one TCR beta chain in context. Antigen: not known. Though probably carrying unrecorded immune exposures, donors were nominally healthy at sampling. These data come from a study of cytomegalovirus exposure and HLA in healthy donors. Study-wide points: More clonal expansion characterized HLA-associated TCR beta chains than equally common others in a later analysis. TCR beta sequences numbering roughly 18,000 were associated with HLA alleles at 0.05 false discovery rate in a later analysis. Analysis was carried out at a later point, and it linked a missense DCLRE1C variant to TCR beta V- and J-gene trimming.

V shed 2 bases and J 4 bases; nucleotides not matched to a gene: 4. Germline assignment: CDR1 SGHKS and CDR2 YYEKEE (reference sequence). The CDR3 spans 16 residues. PCR used 60 Vbeta primers and 13 Jbeta primers. The table came from immunoSEQ multiplex PCR; TCRdb's copy has only in-frame clones and leaves some out. The sample consists of under 200,000 clones, 84% of them appearing once. The chain recombines TRBV5-5 with TRBJ2-2, with 11 nucleotides matching TRBD2. The sequenced sample consisted of PBMCs. The receptor was derived from a man aged 45-65 years in good health and CMV-seropositive. The CDR3 loop is CASSFLAGGPTGELFF. The CDR3 DNA sequence: TGTGCCAGCAGCTTTCTAGCGGGAGGCCCCACCGGGGAGCTGTTTTTT. The full variable domain, completed using reference TRBV5-5 and TRBJ2-2, is DAGVTQSPTHLIKTRGQQVTLRCSPISGHKSVSWYQQVLGQGPQFIFQYYEKEERGRGNFPDRFSARQFPNYSSELNVNALLLGDSALYLCASSFLAGGPTGELFFGEGSRLTVL.